The T cell receptor beta chain described here comes from a study of T cell clones after liver transplantation. Only in-frame clones appear in the TCRdb table, and some are missing; sequencing was by immunoSEQ multiplex PCR. The repertoire holds tens of thousands of clones, with about 86% as singletons. The table lists this clone with a few counts. J was trimmed by 4 bases and V by 1 base; bases with no gene match: 11. In germline, CDR1 is SGHTA, CDR2 FQGNSA. The CDR3 covers 18 residues. Here the sequenced sample was CD4+ T cells from blood, taken 24 months after liver transplant. This TCR was recovered from a human patient who received a liver transplant. Some of the T cells may derive from the graft donor. This chain links TRBV7-2 with TRBJ2-3; TRBD1 aligns across 10 bases. The CDR3 spells CASSLVGDRGTRSDTQYF. The CDR3 DNA reads as TGTGCCAGCAGCTTAGTTGGGGACAGGGGCACGAGGTCAGATACGCAGTATTTT. Based on the CDR3 plus reference TRBV7-2 and TRBJ2-3, the full variable domain is GAGVSQSPSNKVTEKGKDVELRCDPISGHTALYWYRQSLGQGLEFLIYFQGNSAPDKSGLPSDRFSAERTGGSVSTLTIQRTQQEDSAVYLCASSLVGDRGTRSDTQYFGPGTRLTVL.